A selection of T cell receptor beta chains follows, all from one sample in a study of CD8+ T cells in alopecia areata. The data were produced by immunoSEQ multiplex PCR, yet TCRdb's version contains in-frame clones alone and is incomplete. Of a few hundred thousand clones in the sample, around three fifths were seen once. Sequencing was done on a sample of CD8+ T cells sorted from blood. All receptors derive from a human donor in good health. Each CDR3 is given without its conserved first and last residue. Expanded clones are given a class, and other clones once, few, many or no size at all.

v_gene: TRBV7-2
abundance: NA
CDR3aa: ASRSGSGVYNEQF

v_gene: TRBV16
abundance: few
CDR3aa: ASDVDFSNQPQH

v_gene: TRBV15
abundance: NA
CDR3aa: ATSNSGSSYNSPLH

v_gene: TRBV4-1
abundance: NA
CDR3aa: ASSQLAGTPNQPQH

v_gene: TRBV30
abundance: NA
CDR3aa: AWSVVSPGELF

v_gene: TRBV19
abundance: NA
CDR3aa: ASSIRGLEEQY

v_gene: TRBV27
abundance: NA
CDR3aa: ASSLRDFPAGTDTQY

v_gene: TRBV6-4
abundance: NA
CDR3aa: ASSEGGSYEQY

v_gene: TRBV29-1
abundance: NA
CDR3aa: SVQTGDGEQY

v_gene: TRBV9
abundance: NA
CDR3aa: ASSVGASSEQY

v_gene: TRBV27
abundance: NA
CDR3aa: ASSLTEYNSPLH

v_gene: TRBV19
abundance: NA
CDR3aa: ASSIEGADNEQF

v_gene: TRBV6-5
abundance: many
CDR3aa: ASSTRVGEKLF

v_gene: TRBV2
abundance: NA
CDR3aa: AILDSIYYGYT

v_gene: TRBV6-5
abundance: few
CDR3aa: ASSYQQATNEKLF

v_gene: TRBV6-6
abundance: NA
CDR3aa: ASSVPSGVQETQY

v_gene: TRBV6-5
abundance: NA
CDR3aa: ASSRTENTEAF

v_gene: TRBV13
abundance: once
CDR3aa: ASSFRTNTEAF

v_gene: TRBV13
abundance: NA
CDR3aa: ASSTGQGNTEAF

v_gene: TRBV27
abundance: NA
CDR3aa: ASSLYGGAYEQY

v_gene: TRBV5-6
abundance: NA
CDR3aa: ASSLVRNTEAF

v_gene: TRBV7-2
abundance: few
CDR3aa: ASSISGSSGNTIY

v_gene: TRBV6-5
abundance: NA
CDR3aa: ASSLRYAGELF

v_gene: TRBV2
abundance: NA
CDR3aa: ASSDLGVRYGYT

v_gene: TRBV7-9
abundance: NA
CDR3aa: ASSIGGQGASGYT

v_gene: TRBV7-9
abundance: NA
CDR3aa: ASSHGQAGGNQPQH

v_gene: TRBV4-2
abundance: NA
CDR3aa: ASSPVGGGYT

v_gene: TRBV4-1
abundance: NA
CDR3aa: ASSQDLGFTDTQY

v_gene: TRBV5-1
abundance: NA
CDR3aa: ASSYQEGELDTQY

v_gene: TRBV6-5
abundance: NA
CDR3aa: ASSWGQEETQY

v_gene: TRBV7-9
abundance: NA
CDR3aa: ASSPRVRGTSYNEQF

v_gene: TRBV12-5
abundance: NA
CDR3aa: ASGPPGGSSYNEQF

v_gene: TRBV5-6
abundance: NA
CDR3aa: ASSLATTDLGQF

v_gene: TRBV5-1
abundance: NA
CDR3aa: ASSLLGGADTQY

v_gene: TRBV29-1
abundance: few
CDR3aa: SVEQIHGYT

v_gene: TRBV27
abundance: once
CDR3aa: ASSLGAGGYEQY

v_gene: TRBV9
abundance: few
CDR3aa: ASSPAGIEQY

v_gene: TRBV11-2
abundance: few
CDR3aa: ASSLAPGGGLGGYT

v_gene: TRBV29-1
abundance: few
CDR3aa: SVAPAGTEAF